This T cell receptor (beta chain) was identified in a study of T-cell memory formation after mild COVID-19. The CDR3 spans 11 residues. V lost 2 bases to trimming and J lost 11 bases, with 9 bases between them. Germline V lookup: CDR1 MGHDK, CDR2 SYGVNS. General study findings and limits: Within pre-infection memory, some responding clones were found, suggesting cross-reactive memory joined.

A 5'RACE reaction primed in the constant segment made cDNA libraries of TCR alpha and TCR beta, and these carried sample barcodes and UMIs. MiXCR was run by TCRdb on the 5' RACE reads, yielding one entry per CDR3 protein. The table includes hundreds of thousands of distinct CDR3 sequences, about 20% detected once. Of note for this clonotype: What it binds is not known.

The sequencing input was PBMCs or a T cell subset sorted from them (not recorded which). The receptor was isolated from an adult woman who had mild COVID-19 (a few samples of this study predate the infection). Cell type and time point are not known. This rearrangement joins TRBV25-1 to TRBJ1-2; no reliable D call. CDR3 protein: CASSEGTGYTF. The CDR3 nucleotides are TGTGCCAGCAGTGAAGGCACGGGGTACACCTTC.